A single sample is the source of the 28 T cell receptor beta chains below, sequenced in a study of Ad26.COV2.S vaccination and SARS-CoV-2 variants. Treatment of the sample: 15 to 20 received Ad26.COV2.S at low or high dose, single or two shots; five or six received placebo; per-sample allocation not given. Each sample was drawn 63 days after the first injection (of vaccine or placebo). Here immunoSEQ multiplex PCR was the method, and the copy in TCRdb shows in-frame clones only, minus some. This sample has about 350,000 clones; around nine tenths occur once, and the top ten carry around 5.3%. The input for sequencing was peripheral blood, taken in a trial of Ad26.COV2.S vaccine versus placebo. All receptors derive from a person aged 18-65 years who received the Ad26.COV2.S COVID-19 vaccine or a placebo.

The chain combines TRBV30 with TRBJ2-5, with D possibly being TRBD2 (6 bases). CDR1 is GTSNPN and CDR2 is SVGIG in the germline V gene (reference sequence). There are 12 residues in the CDR3. V was shortened by 5 bases and J by 1 base, with 8 bases between the two germline ends. CDR3 in amino acids: CAWGGVQETQYF. CDR3 DNA sequence: TGTGCCTGGGGAGGGGTCCAAGAGACCCAGTACTTC.

The V and J genes are TRBV27 and TRBJ2-3, with TRBD2 as a possible D gene (6 bases). The germline V gene encodes CDR1 MNHEY and CDR2 SMNVEV (reference sequence). CDR3 length: 11 residues. Trimming took 7 bases from V and 4 from J, leaving 6 bases between them. As DNA, the CDR3 is TGTGCCAGCACTAGCGCAGATACGCAGTATTTT. This encodes CASTSADTQYF.

The chain is built from TRBV6-6 and TRBJ1-6; weak D call: TRBD1 (6 bases). In germline, CDR1 is MNHNY, CDR2 SVGAGI (reference sequence). The CDR3 runs 15 residues. With 6 bases removed from V and 8 bases from J, the gap between germline ends came to 17 bases. CDR3 residues: CASRIQGRLDSPLHF. The DNA for the CDR3 is TGTGCCAGCAGGATTCAGGGGCGGTTGGATTCACCCCTCCACTTT.

This clone occurred once. This rearrangement joins TRBV27 to TRBJ2-3, with 8 bases matching TRBD2. The length of the CDR3 is 14 residues. Germline assignment: CDR1 MNHEY and CDR2 SMNVEV (reference sequence). J was trimmed by 4 bases and V by 5 bases; bases with no gene match: 5. The CDR3, as DNA: TGTGCCAGCAGTCCCCGGACTAGCCCAGATACGCAGTATTTT. Translated: CASSPRTSPDTQYF.

This clone was found a few times. CDR3 in DNA: TGTGCCAGTAGTGCGAGGAGTGGCTATAGAGGAAACACCATATATTTT. This gives the protein CASSARSGYRGNTIYF. V is TRBV19 and J is TRBJ1-3; D not resolved. V was trimmed by 5 bases and J by 4 bases, leaving 18 bases between them. This CDR3 contains 16 residues. Germline assignment: CDR1 LNHDA and CDR2 SQIVND (reference sequence).

This chain joins TRBV29-1 and TRBJ1-4; tentative D call: TRBD1 (5 bases). V lost 1 base and J 14 bases, leaving 8 bases between the germline ends. The germline CDR1 and CDR2 sequences are SQVTM and ANQGSEA. The CDR3 extends over 10 amino acids. CDR3 loop: CSVEGGGLFF. For the CDR3, the DNA is TGCAGCGTTGAAGGGGGGGGTCTGTTTTTT.

The rearrangement joins TRBV7-8 to TRBJ2-7; TRBD1 aligns across 7 bases. V shed 1 base, J shed 4 bases, and the junction held 4 bases outside the gene matches. The CDR3 extends over 14 amino acids. CDR1 SGHVS and CDR2 FQNEAQ come from the germline V gene. The CDR3 spells CASSLGTGSYEQYF. CDR3 nucleotide sequence: TGTGCCAGCAGCTTAGGGACAGGCTCTTACGAGCAGTACTTC.

The rearrangement uses TRBV10-3 and TRBJ2-7, with a tentative D call TRBD1 (6 bases). Germline assignment: CDR1 ENHRY and CDR2 SYGVKD. V was trimmed by 4 bases and J by 2 bases, leaving 9 bases between them. This CDR3 has 13 amino acids. The CDR3: CAISGGTTYEQYF. The DNA for the CDR3 is TGTGCCATCAGTGGGGGGACAACCTACGAGCAGTACTTC.

The chain uses TRBV3-1 (or the pseudogene TRBV3-2) and TRBJ2-3; possibly TRBD2 for D (5 bases). Looked up from germline, CDR1 is LGHDT and CDR2 is YNNKEL (reference sequence). V dropped 4 bases and J dropped 3 bases, with 14 bases sitting between them. CDR3 length: 15 residues. This CDR3 reads CASSRGGLYTDTQYF. CDR3 in DNA: TGTGCCAGCAGCCGCGGCGGGCTTTATACAGATACGCAGTATTTT.

The chain couples TRBV24-1 to TRBJ1-2; no reliable D call. This CDR3 is built from 13 residues. With 4 bases removed from V and 4 bases from J, the gap between germline ends came to 9 bases. Germline assignment: CDR1 KGHDR and CDR2 SFDVKD. The CDR3 DNA is TGTGCCACCAGTGAGGGATCGGGCTATGGCTACACCTTC. It specifies CATSEGSGYGYTF.

V usage is TRBV9 and J usage is TRBJ2-5; D is undetermined. Germline-derived CDR1 and CDR2 are SGDLS and YYNGEE. This CDR3 region has 15 residues. V was cut by 0 bases and J by 5 bases, with 14 bases left in between. CDR3: CASSVGPSTEETQYF. The CDR3 region has the DNA TGTGCCAGCAGCGTAGGGCCTTCCACGGAGGAGACCCAGTACTTC.

CDR3 nucleotides: TGTGCCAGCAGCCACACCTCAGAGCAGTACTTC. It encodes CASSHTSEQYF. This chain connects TRBV2 to TRBJ2-7; D is unresolved. Germline CDR1 reads SNHLY; CDR2 reads FYNNEI. The CDR3 loop spans 11 amino acids. Trimming took 6 bases from V and 7 from J, leaving 10 bases between them. Full variable domain (rest looked up from reference TRBV2 and TRBJ2-7): EPEVTQTPSHQVTQMGQEVILRCVPISNHLYFYWYRQILGQKVEFLVSFYNNEISEKSEIFDDQFSVERPDGSNFTLKIRSTKLEDSAMYFCASSHTSEQYFGPGTRLTVT.

The chain employs TRBV18 and TRBJ1-5; D perhaps matches TRBD1 (5 bases). Germline V gene lookup returns CDR1 KGHSH and CDR2 LQKENI. The CDR3 consists of 15 residues. With 3 bases removed from V and 7 bases from J, the gap between germline ends came to 16 bases. CDR3 in amino acids: CASSPSAGPNQPQHF. The CDR3 DNA reads TGTGCCAGCTCACCTTCGGCAGGGCCTAACCAGCCCCAGCATTTT.

In regard to this clone: The junction does not match germline at one end; this may be a read error. In nucleotides, the CDR3 is TGTGCCAGCAGCCTAGCGGGGGAGGCGTACGAGCAGTACTTC. Its translation is CASSLAGEAYEQYF. J is TRBJ2-7 and V is TRBV7-9; TRBD2 agrees at 10 bases. CDR1 SEHNR and CDR2 FQNEAQ come from the germline V gene (reference sequence). The CDR3 runs to 14 residues.

This clone showed up just once. This specimen includes other DNA sequences encoding the same CDR3. The chain is built from TRBV7-8 and TRBJ2-1; D uncertain. Trimming cost V 1 base and J 0 bases, with 7 bases left between them. Germline V gene data show CDR1 as SGHVS and CDR2 as FQNEAQ. This CDR3 contains 15 residues. In DNA, the CDR3 is TGTGCCAGCAGCTTAGGGGCAGGCTCCTACAATGAGCAGTTCTTC. This gives the protein CASSLGAGSYNEQFF.

The chain combines TRBV5-4 with TRBJ2-2, with 8 bases lining up with TRBD2. Looked up from germline, CDR1 is SGHNT and CDR2 is YYREEE (reference sequence). V was clipped by 0 bases and J by 4 bases; unmatched bases: 5. The CDR3 length is 16 residues. In nucleotides, the CDR3 is TGTGCCAGCAGCTTGGCCGCCGGGACTAGCACCGGGGAGCTGTTTTTT. The encoded protein is CASSLAAGTSTGELFF. Combining the CDR3 with reference TRBV5-4 and TRBJ2-2 gives the whole variable domain ETGVTQSPTHLIKTRGQQVTLRCSSQSGHNTVSWYQQALGQGPQFIFQYYREEENGRGNFPPRFSGLQFPNYSSELNVNALELDDSALYLCASSLAAGTSTGELFFGEGSRLTVL.

CDR3 loop: CASSVSRSGAEAFF. CDR3 coding DNA: TGTGCCAGCAGTGTAAGCAGGAGTGGGGCTGAAGCTTTCTTT. The V gene is TRBV2, the J gene TRBJ1-1; D is unclear. The germline V gene has CDR1 SNHLY and CDR2 FYNNEI. The V end was cut by 4 bases, the J end by 6 bases, with 15 bases between. The CDR3 covers 14 residues.

V usage is TRBV9 and J usage is TRBJ2-1; no clear D gene. V lost 0 bases and J lost 3, with 10 bases in between. This CDR3 is 15 amino acids long. CDR1 and CDR2 (germline): SGDLS, YYNGEE. CDR3 in amino acids: CASSVAGSLYNEQFF. The CDR3 DNA sequence: TGTGCCAGCAGCGTAGCAGGATCCCTCTACAATGAGCAGTTCTTC.

V is TRBV6-5 and J is TRBJ2-7; 10 bases agree with TRBD2. This CDR3 has 14 residues. CDR1 MNHEY and CDR2 SVGAGI come from the germline V gene. The V and J ends lost 5 bases and 4 bases, in that order; junction bases with no gene match: 5. The CDR3 region is CASSTSGKAYEQYF. As DNA, the CDR3 is TGTGCCAGCAGTACTAGCGGGAAGGCGTACGAGCAGTACTTC.

The CDR3 sequence is CASSLRGLAGANEQFF. CDR3 nucleotide sequence: TGTGCCAGCAGCTTACGGGGACTAGCGGGAGCCAATGAGCAGTTCTTC. V usage is TRBV11-1 and J usage is TRBJ2-1; 14 nucleotides line up with TRBD2. CDR1 and CDR2 from the germline V gene are SGHAT and FQDESV (reference sequence). V lost 2 bases, J lost 6 bases, and 3 bases stayed unmatched. The CDR3 contains 16 residues. Complete variable domain (other parts from reference TRBV11-1 and TRBJ2-1): EAEVAQSPRYKITEKSQAVAFWCDPISGHATLYWYRQILGQGPELLVQFQDESVVDDSQLPKDRFSAERLKGVDSTLKIQPAELGDSAMYLCASSLRGLAGANEQFFGPGTRLTVL.

This CDR3 reads CASSVVVTSGSGELFF. In nucleotides, the CDR3 is TGCGCCAGCAGCGTGGTGGTTACTAGCGGGAGCGGGGAGCTGTTTTTT. V usage is TRBV5-1 and J usage is TRBJ2-2, with 11 positions matching TRBD2. After removal of 4 bases from V and 7 bases from J, the junction contained 9 bases not matched to a gene. The germline V gene has CDR1 SGHRS and CDR2 YFSETQ. CDR3 length: 16 amino acids. Full variable domain (missing parts from reference TRBV5-1 and TRBJ2-2): KAGVTQTPRYLIKTRGQQVTLSCSPISGHRSVSWYQQTPGQGLQFLFEYFSETQRNKGNFPGRFSGRQFSNSRSEMNVSTLELGDSALYLCASSVVVTSGSGELFFGEGSRLTVL.

This clone was counted once. V and J are TRBV15 and TRBJ2-1, with TRBD1 matching 10 bases. The CDR3 length is 15 residues. With V trimmed by 4 bases and J by 3 bases, 3 bases remained unmatched. The germline V gene encodes CDR1 LNHNV and CDR2 YYDKDF (reference sequence). The CDR3 loop is CATSTRTGGYNEQFF. The CDR3 bases are TGTGCCACCAGCACCAGGACAGGGGGCTACAATGAGCAGTTCTTC.

The J gene is TRBJ2-2, the V gene TRBV12-1; the DNA was not compared with TRBD1, the D call given in the table. TRBV12-1 is termed a pseudogene. The CDR3 runs 19 residues. Written as DNA, the CDR3 is TGTGCCAGCAGCTCCTTAGGGACAGGGCGTAGTGGGTACACCGGGGAGCTGTTTTTT. Translating gives CASSSLGTGRSGYTGELFF.

J is TRBJ1-1 and V is TRBV27, with D possibly being TRBD1 (6 bases). The length of the CDR3 is 12 residues. In germline, CDR1 is MNHEY, CDR2 SMNVEV (reference sequence). Trimming removed 9 bases at V and 2 bases at J, with 10 bases between. The CDR3 coding sequence is TGTGCCAGTCGACAGGCCAACACTGAAGCTTTCTTT. This sequence encodes CASRQANTEAFF.

The chain couples TRBV11-2 to TRBJ2-5; D possibly corresponds to TRBD2 (6 bases). Per the germline V gene, CDR1 is SGHAT and CDR2 is FQNNGV. Trimming took off 5 bases at V and 1 base at J, with 8 bases between the two ends. The CDR3 runs 13 residues. In nucleotides, the CDR3 is TGTGCCAGCAGCGCCGGGAGCCAAGAGACCCAGTACTTC. This codes for CASSAGSQETQYF.

The gene calls are TRBV11-2 and TRBJ2-3; the D is unclear. Germline CDR1 is SGHAT and CDR2 is FQNNGV. The ends were cut back, 5 bases at V and 4 bases at J, with 19 bases in the middle. The CDR3 has 16 residues. The CDR3 sequence: CASSLPDGLGADTQYF. The DNA for the CDR3 is TGTGCCAGCAGCCTACCGGACGGCCTAGGAGCAGATACGCAGTATTTT.

The chain has TRBV4-3 and TRBJ1-3; D is unclear. The V gene lost 0 bases and the J gene lost 2 bases, with 11 bases spanning the gap. CDR1 and CDR2 (germline): LGHNA, YSLEER. CDR3 length: 16 amino acids. The CDR3 loop is CASSQDAPDPGNTIYF. DNA of the CDR3: TGCGCCAGCAGCCAAGATGCCCCCGACCCTGGAAACACCATATATTTT.

The chain combines TRBV3-1 (or the pseudogene TRBV3-2) with TRBJ2-7; 8 bases fit TRBD2. The CDR3 loop spans 17 amino acids. The germline CDR1 and CDR2 sequences are LGHDT and YNNKEL (reference sequence). Trimming at V came to 2 bases and at J to 4 bases, leaving 13 bases not matched to a gene. Here the CDR3 reads CASSQIGWGTSGYEQYF. The CDR3 region has the DNA TGTGCCAGCAGCCAAATTGGATGGGGAACTAGCGGTTACGAGCAGTACTTC.